This is a list of T cell receptor beta chains from one sample in a study of OX40 agonist ivuxolimab in advanced cancers. Profiling relied on immunoSEQ multiplex PCR, and the TCRdb table lists in-frame clones only, not all of them. The repertoire has 49,000 or so clones, 70% to 85% of them found once; the top ten carry around 2.6%. Sequencing was performed on CD4+ or CD8+ T cells sorted from blood, taken in a trial of the OX40 agonist ivuxolimab. The source of these receptors is an adult with an advanced solid tumor such as melanoma, head and neck, liver or kidney cancer. Each CDR3 is given with its conserved first and last residue. Fields, in order: V gene, CDR3 length, CDR3 protein.

>TRBV7-7|13
CASSLERDSEQFF
>TRBV29-1|15
CSVGPPQGRGETQYF
>TRBV7-8|13
CASSRTLGETQYF
>TRBV9|14
CASSVVDSTDTQYF
>TRBV11-2|16
CASSLGQYLYTDTQYF
>TRBV7-2|15
CASSLGLAGEDTQYF
>TRBV19|17
CASSSWTGSSYNSPLHF
>TRBV9|15
CASSVWGRVGETQYF
>TRBV5-4|15
CASSMNRVPSYGYTF
>TRBV9|17
CASSVAHAASSYNEQFF
>TRBV5-1|15
CASSLGRAGRDEQFF
>TRBV5-4|18
CASGRDSGTGASNYGYTF
>TRBV27|13
CASSPGQGETQYF
>TRBV7-6|18
CASSLLQPPREGQDEQFF
>TRBV7-2|17
CASSLASSGGLTDTQYF
>TRBV14|15
CASSQTAGFQYEQYF
>TRBV27|14
CASSGGRGPDTQYF
>TRBV27|13
CASSLGTKNIQYF
>TRBV6-6|16
CASSSLGRSSGNTIYF
>TRBV10-3|15
CAISESGGLGNEQFF
>TRBV11-2|17
CASSLDRGGTRSGELFF
>TRBV6-6|13
CASSYSTDSPLHF
>TRBV19|14
CASRKGGAGETQYF
>TRBV6-5|13
CASRDRVNTEAFF
>TRBV29-1|11
CSVELGNEQFF
>TRBV9|14
CASSVGLAEDTQYF
>TRBV7-7|14
CASSRDSSGNTIYF
>TRBV7-9|13
CASSLEITDTQYF
>TRBV10-2|17
CASSDSLSVVSTDTQYF
>TRBV10-2|14
CASSEYSGNYEQYF
>TRBV7-2|13
CASSLFPGGEAFF
>TRBV7-2|14
CASSRGGTDQPQHF
>TRBV7-8|15
CASSLVEGARGELFF
>TRBV6-6|13
CASRPGLGQPQHF
>TRBV6-1|11
CASKAHTEAFF
>TRBV12-5|15
CASGSIAGNPYEQYF